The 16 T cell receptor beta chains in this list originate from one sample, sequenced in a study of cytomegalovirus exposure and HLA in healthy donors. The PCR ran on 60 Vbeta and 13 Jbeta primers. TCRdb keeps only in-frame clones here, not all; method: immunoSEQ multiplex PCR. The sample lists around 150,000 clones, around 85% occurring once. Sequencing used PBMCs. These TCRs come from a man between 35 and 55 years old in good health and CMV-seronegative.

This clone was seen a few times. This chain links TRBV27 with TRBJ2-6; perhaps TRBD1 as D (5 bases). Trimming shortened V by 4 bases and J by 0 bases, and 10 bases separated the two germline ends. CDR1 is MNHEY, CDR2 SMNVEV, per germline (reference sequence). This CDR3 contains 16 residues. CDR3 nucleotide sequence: TGTGCCAGCAGTTCCCAGGGTCCCTCTGGGGCCAACGTCCTGACTTTC. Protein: CASSSQGPSGANVLTF.

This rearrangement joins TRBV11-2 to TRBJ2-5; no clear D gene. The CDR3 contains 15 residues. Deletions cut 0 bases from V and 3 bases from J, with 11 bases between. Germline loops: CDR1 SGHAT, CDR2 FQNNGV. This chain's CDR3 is CASSLEYSLEETQYF. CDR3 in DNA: TGTGCCAGCAGCTTAGAGTACTCCTTGGAAGAGACCCAGTACTTC.

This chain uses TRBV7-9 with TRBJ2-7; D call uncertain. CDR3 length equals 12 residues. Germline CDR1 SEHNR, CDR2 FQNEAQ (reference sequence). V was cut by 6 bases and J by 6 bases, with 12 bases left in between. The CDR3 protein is CASSLRPGEQYF. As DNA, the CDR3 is TGTGCCAGCAGTCTCCGGCCGGGCGAGCAGTACTTC.

This CDR3 reads CASSLGLGDNYGYTF. CDR3 DNA sequence: TGCGCCAGCAGCTTGGGTCTCGGGGATAACTATGGCTACACCTTC. The chain uses TRBV5-1 and TRBJ1-2, with D unclear. The CDR3 runs to 15 residues. V dropped 0 bases and J dropped 1 base, with 10 bases sitting between them. Germline V CDR1 and CDR2: SGHRS, YFSETQ.

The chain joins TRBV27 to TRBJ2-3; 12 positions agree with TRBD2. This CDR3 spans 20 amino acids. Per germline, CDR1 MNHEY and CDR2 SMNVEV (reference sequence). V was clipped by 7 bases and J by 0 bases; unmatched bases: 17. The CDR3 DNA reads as TGTGCCAGCACCACACCGACCCTAGCGGGGGGGGGATCTAGCACAGATACGCAGTATTTT. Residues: CASTTPTLAGGGSSTDTQYF.

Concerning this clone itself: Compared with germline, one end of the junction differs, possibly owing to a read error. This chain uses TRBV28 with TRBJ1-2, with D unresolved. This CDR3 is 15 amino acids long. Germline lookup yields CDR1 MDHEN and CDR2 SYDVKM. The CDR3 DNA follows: TGTGCCAGCAGAACAGACTTACTAGCTAACTATGGCTACCCCTTC. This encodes CASRTDLLANYGYPF.

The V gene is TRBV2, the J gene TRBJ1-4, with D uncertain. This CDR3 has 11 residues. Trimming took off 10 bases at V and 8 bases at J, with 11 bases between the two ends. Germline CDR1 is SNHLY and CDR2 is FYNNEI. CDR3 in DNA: TGTGCCACCACGCGGCTAGAAAAACTGTTTTTT. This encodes CATTRLEKLFF.

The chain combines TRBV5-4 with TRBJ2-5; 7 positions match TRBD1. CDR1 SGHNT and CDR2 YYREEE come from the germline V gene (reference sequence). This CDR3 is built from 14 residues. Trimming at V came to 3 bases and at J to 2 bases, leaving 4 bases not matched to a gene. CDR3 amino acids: CASSSGTEQETQYF. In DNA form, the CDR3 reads TGTGCCAGCAGCTCGGGGACAGAGCAAGAGACCCAGTACTTC.

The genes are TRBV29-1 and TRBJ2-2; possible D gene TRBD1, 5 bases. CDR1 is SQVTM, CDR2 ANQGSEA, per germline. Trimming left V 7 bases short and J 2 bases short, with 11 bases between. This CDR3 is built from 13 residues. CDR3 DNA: TGCAGCGACAAACAGGTTAACACCGGGGAGCTGTTTTTT. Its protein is CSDKQVNTGELFF.

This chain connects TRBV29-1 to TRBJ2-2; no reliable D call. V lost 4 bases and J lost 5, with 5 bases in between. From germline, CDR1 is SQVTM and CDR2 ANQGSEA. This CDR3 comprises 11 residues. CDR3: CSVGRTGELFF. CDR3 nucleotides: TGCAGCGTTGGTCGGACCGGGGAGCTGTTTTTT.

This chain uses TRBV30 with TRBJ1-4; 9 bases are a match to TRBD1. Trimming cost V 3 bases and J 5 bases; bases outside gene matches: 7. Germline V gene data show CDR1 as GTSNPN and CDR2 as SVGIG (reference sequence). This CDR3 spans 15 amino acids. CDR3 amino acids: CAWRENRGQNEKLFF. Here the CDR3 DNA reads TGTGCCTGGAGGGAGAACAGGGGGCAAAATGAAAAACTGTTTTTT.

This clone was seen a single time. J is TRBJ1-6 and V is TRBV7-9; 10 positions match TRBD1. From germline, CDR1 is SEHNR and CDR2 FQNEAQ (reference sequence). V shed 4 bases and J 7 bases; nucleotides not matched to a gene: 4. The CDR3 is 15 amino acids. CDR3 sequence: CASSSSGQGNSPLHF. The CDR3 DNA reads TGTGCCAGCAGCTCATCGGGACAGGGGAATTCACCCCTCCACTTT.

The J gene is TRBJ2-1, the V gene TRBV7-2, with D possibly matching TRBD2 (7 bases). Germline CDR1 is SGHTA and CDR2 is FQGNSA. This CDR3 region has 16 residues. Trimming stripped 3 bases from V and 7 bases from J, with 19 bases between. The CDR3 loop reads CASSLGGGARTNEQFF. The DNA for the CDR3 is TGTGCCAGCAGCTTGGGAGGGGGGGCCCGGACTAATGAGCAGTTCTTC.

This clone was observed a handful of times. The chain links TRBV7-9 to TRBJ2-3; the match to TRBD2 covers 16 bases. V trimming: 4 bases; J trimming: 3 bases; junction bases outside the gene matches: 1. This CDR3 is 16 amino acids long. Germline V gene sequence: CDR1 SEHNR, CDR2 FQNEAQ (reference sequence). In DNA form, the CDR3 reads TGTGCCAGCAGCTCGGGACTAGCGGGGGGGACAGATACGCAGTATTTT. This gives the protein CASSSGLAGGTDTQYF.

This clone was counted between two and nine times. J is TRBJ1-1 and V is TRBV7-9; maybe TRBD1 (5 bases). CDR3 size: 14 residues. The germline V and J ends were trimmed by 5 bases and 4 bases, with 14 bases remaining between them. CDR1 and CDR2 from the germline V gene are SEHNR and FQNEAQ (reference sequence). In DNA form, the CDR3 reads TGTGCCAGCAGCAAGGACATGTTTGGCACTGAAGCTTTCTTT. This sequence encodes CASSKDMFGTEAFF.

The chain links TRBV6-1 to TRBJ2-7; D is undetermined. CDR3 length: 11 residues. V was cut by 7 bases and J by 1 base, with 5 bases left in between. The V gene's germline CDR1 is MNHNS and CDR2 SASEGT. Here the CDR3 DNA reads TGTGCCAGCACGGTTTCCTACGAGCAGTACTTC. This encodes CASTVSYEQYF.